These 17 T cell receptor beta chains came from one sample sequenced in a study of T cells in women clearing cervical HPV infection. The repertoire was sequenced with immunoSEQ multiplex PCR; TCRdb's copy has only in-frame clones and lacks some. The listing records about 26,000 clones. Material: blood buffy coat. The receptor source for this set is a woman aged 18 to 75 with a cervical HPV16 infection that either progressed to CIN3+ or cleared (not recorded which).

This clone ranks as medium-sized in terms of frequency. The sequenced fragment ends 3 residues before the CDR3 boundary, so the rest is inferred from the germline J gene. This specimen includes other DNA sequences encoding the same CDR3. This rearrangement joins TRBV5-4 to TRBJ1-1; 7 positions agree with TRBD1. The CDR3 has 13 amino acids. The junction had 4 bases not matched to a gene; V was cut back by 7 bases and J by 1 base. Germline V CDR1 and CDR2: SGHNT, YYREEE (reference sequence). The CDR3: CASRQGGNTEAFF. The CDR3 DNA, read in part, is TGTGCCAGCCGACAGGGAGGGAACACTGAA.

The CDR3 bases that were read are TGTGCCAGCAGCCTCCCGGGGTACGAC. Translated, it gives CASSLPGYD. The full CDR3 protein is CASSLPGYDYTF. This sequence joins TRBV7-9 and TRBJ1-2; D not certain. The CDR3 end falls 3 residues outside the read, so it is completed with the germline J gene. The germline V gene encodes CDR1 SEHNR and CDR2 FQNEAQ (reference sequence). The length of the CDR3 is 12 residues.

A note on this clone: From the germline J gene comes the end of the CDR3, since the read stops 3 residues before it. The chain is built from TRBV5-4 and TRBJ2-7; TRBD1 is a possible D gene (5 bases). There are 13 residues in the CDR3. V was cut by 2 bases and J by 3 bases, with 9 bases left in between. Germline values: CDR1 SGHNT, CDR2 YYREEE (reference sequence). The CDR3 loop reads CASSLRGSYEQYF. The CDR3 bases that were read are TGTGCCAGCAGCTTAAGGGGCAGCTACGAG.

As concerns this clone: The observed sequence ends 3 residues before the CDR3 terminus, with the missing tail filled in from the germline J gene. Other DNA sequences in this specimen translate into the identical CDR3. The chain is built from TRBV20-1 and TRBJ1-3, with D unresolved. Germline V CDR1 and CDR2: DFQATT, SNEGSKA (reference sequence). The CDR3 is made up of 11 amino acids. Trimming took 5 bases from V and 8 from J, leaving 10 bases between them. The sequenced CDR3 bases are TGCAGTGCTCGTGTCGTTGACACC. Its protein is CSARVVDT. The complete CDR3 reads CSARVVDTIYF.

A note on this clone: Read data end 3 residues before the CDR3 end; the end is taken from the germline J gene. In the same sample, other DNA sequences code for this CDR3. The chain employs TRBV7-9 and TRBJ1-2, with D maybe TRBD1 (6 bases). The CDR3 is 15 amino acids. CDR1 and CDR2 (germline): SEHNR, FQNEAQ (reference sequence). The DNA read from the CDR3 is TGTGCCAGCAGCCCACCTCGGACAGTCATGAATGAC. Translation: CASSPPRTVMND. The full CDR3 protein reads CASSPPRTVMNDYTF.

Concerning this clone: The read ends 3 residues shy of where the CDR3 ends; the end is completed using the germline J gene. The V and J genes are TRBV5-4 and TRBJ2-7, with 13 bases fitting TRBD2. The CDR3 covers 15 residues. Losses at the gene ends were 3 bases for V and 3 bases for J; bases not matched to a gene: 3. Germline V gene sequence: CDR1 SGHNT, CDR2 YYREEE (reference sequence). CDR3 in amino acids: CASSSTSGGNYEQYF. The DNA read from the CDR3 is TGTGCCAGCAGCTCGACTAGCGGGGGGAACTACGAG. The whole variable domain, remainder taken from reference TRBV5-4 and TRBJ2-7, is ETGVTQSPTHLIKTRGQQVTLRCSSQSGHNTVSWYQQALGQGPQFIFQYYREEENGRGNFPPRFSGLQFPNYSSELNVNALELDDSALYLCASSSTSGGNYEQYFGPGTRLTVT.

A remark on this clone: Its ends do not fully match the called genes, so a read error is possible. The CDR3 goes on 3 residues after the read ends, and that part is filled in from the germline J gene. The same CDR3 also results from other DNA sequences found in this sample. This chain connects TRBV5-1 to TRBJ1-3; D remains unclear. This CDR3 spans 16 amino acids. Germline V gene sequence: CDR1 SGHRS, CDR2 YFSETQ. The CDR3 bases that were read are TGCGCCAGCAGCTTGCAAACGGGGTACTCTGGAAACACG. It translates to CASSLQTGYSGNT. The whole CDR3 region reads CASSLQTGYSGNTIYF.

This CDR3 is CASSVSGRSSYEQYF. Partial CDR3 DNA: TGTGCCAGCAGCGTTAGCGGGAGGTCTTCCTACGAG. The chain recombines TRBV9 with TRBJ2-7, with 10 bases lining up with TRBD2. The read terminates 3 residues ahead of where the CDR3 ends, so the germline J gene completes it. The CDR3 length is 15 residues. Per the germline V gene, CDR1 is SGDLS and CDR2 is YYNGEE. J was trimmed by 1 base and V by 2 bases; bases with no gene match: 3.

On this clone: One end of the junction varies from germline; a read error may be responsible. With the read ending 3 residues before the CDR3 end, the germline J gene is used to fill in that end. This specimen includes other DNA sequences encoding the same CDR3. The chain links TRBV19 to TRBJ1-3; tentatively, D is TRBD1 (6 bases). The germline CDR1 and CDR2 sequences are LNHDA and SQIVND (reference sequence). The CDR3 runs 15 residues. CDR3 bases read: TGTGCCAGTCGTTCGGACAGCCGCTCTGGAAACACT. This sequence encodes CASRSDSRSGNT. The full CDR3 protein reads CASRSDSRSGNTIYF. Combining the CDR3 with reference TRBV19 and TRBJ1-3 gives the whole variable domain DGGITQSPKYLFRKEGQNVTLSCEQNLNHDAMYWYRQDPGQGLRLIYYSQIVNDFQKGDIAEGYSVSREKKESFPLTVTSAQKNPTAFYLCASRSDSRSGNTIYFGEGSWLTVV.

Points on this clone: Read data end 3 residues before the CDR3 end; the end is taken from the germline J gene. V usage is TRBV20-1 and J usage is TRBJ1-1, with 7 bases identical to TRBD1. This CDR3 is 15 amino acids long. The ends lost 5 bases at V and 1 base at J; junction bases unmatched: 10. Germline V lookup: CDR1 DFQATT, CDR2 SNEGSKA (reference sequence). CDR3 amino acids: CSAGDSRKKNTEAFF. The CDR3 DNA, read in part, is TGCAGTGCTGGGGACAGTAGGAAAAAGAACACTGAA.

A remark on this clone: The read gets to within 3 residues of the CDR3 end, and the germline J gene fills in the rest. The chain recombines TRBV2 with TRBJ2-7; TRBD2 matches at 11 bases. Trimming at V came to 8 bases and at J to 6 bases, leaving 12 bases not matched to a gene. This CDR3 is 15 amino acids long. The V gene's germline CDR1 is SNHLY and CDR2 FYNNEI. The CDR3 sequence: CASGRIAGGRGEQYF. The sequenced part of the CDR3 DNA is TGTGCCAGCGGCCGCATAGCGGGGGGGCGGGGCGAG. Full variable domain (rest looked up from reference TRBV2 and TRBJ2-7): EPEVTQTPSHQVTQMGQEVILRCVPISNHLYFYWYRQILGQKVEFLVSFYNNEISEKSEIFDDQFSVERPDGSNFTLKIRSTKLEDSAMYFCASGRIAGGRGEQYFGPGTRLTVT.

About this clone: From the germline J gene comes the end of the CDR3, since the read stops 3 residues before it. V usage is TRBV6-2 or TRBV6-3 and J usage is TRBJ1-5, with a tentative D call TRBD1 (5 bases). CDR3 length: 16 amino acids. The germline CDR1 and CDR2 sequences are MNHEY and SVGEGT. Between the trimmed V and J ends, which lost 6 bases and 0 bases, there was a span of 15 bases. The CDR3 loop is CASRIAGRYSNQPQHF. CDR3 bases read: TGTGCCAGCAGAATAGCGGGACGGTATAGCAATCAGCCC.

As regards this clone: The read gets to within 3 residues of the CDR3 end, and the germline J gene fills in the rest. The V call is TRBV7-6, the J call TRBJ1-2; tentative D call: TRBD1 (6 bases). Germline lookup yields CDR1 SGHVS and CDR2 FNYEAQ. This CDR3 has 14 amino acids. Trimming pared 1 base from V and 0 bases from J, leaving 6 bases between. The sequenced part of the CDR3 DNA is TGTGCCAGCAGCTTAGGGGGGCCTAACTATGGC. Protein sequence: CASSLGGPNYG. The whole CDR3 sequence reads CASSLGGPNYGYTF.

With respect to this clone: The read halts 3 residues ahead of the CDR3 end, with the missing end drawn from the germline J gene. The chain employs TRBV7-6 and TRBJ1-1; D uncertain. The V gene's germline CDR1 is SGHVS and CDR2 FNYEAQ. The CDR3 has 12 amino acids. V dropped 5 bases and J dropped 6 bases, with 10 bases sitting between them. The CDR3 DNA, read in part, is TGTGCCAGCAGCCCCTTATCAGCTGAA. This encodes CASSPLSAE. The CDR3 as a whole reads CASSPLSAEAFF.

Concerning this clone itself: The CDR3 is cut off 3 residues early in the read; its end comes from the germline J gene. The rearrangement joins TRBV2 to TRBJ1-5; TRBD1 matches 8 bases. CDR1 is SNHLY, CDR2 FYNNEI, per germline. The CDR3 is 15 residues long. The J segment lost 5 bases and the V segment lost 7 bases, leaving 10 bases of the junction unmatched. Incomplete CDR3 DNA: TGTGCCAGCACCCCGGACAGGGCGCCTTATCAGCCC. Amino acid sequence: CASTPDRAPYQP. In full, the CDR3 reads CASTPDRAPYQPQHF.

Turning to this clone: The read stops 3 residues short of the end of the CDR3; the missing end is completed from the germline J gene. The chain recombines TRBV5-4 with TRBJ2-5; possibly TRBD1 for D (6 bases). Germline V lookup: CDR1 SGHNT, CDR2 YYREEE (reference sequence). V lost 3 bases to trimming and J lost 2 bases, with 11 bases between them. The length of the CDR3 is 14 residues. CDR3 DNA (partial): TGTGCCAGCAGCTATGGGGGCCGACAAGAGACC. This encodes CASSYGGRQET. The entire CDR3 sequence reads CASSYGGRQETQYF.

CDR3 residues: CASRTRTGFNQPQHF. CDR3 DNA (partial): TGTGCCAGCAGAACTCGGACAGGCTTCAATCAGCCC. The chain links TRBV6-2 or TRBV6-3 to TRBJ1-5; TRBD1 aligns across 7 bases. The read ends 3 residues before the CDR3 terminus; that terminus is restored from the germline J gene. After removal of 6 bases from V and 3 bases from J, the junction contained 8 bases not matched to a gene. Germline-derived CDR1 and CDR2 are MNHEY and SVGEGT. The CDR3 is made up of 15 amino acids.